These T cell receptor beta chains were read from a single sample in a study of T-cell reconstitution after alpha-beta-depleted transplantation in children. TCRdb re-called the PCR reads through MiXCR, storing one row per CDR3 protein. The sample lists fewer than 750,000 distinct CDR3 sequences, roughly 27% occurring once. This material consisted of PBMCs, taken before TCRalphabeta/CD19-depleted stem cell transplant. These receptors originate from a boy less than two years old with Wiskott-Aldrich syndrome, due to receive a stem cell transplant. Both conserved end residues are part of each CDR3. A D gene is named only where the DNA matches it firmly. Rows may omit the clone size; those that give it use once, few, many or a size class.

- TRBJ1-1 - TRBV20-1 TGCAGTGCTAGCGGCTCTGGGTCTGAAGCTTTCTTT CSASGSGSEAFF
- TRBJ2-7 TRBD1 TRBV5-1 TGCGCCAGCAGCGACAGGGGGGACTTTTACGAGCAGTACTTC CASSDRGDFYEQYF
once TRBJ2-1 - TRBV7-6 TGTGCCAGCAGCTTACTAGCGCAATCCTACAATGAGCAGTTCTTC CASSLLAQSYNEQFF
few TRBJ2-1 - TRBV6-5 TGTGCCAGCAGTTACTCGAGCCTAGCGAGTTACAATGAGCAGTTCTTC CASSYSSLASYNEQFF
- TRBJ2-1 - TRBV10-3 TGTGCCATCAGTGAGTCAACGGTCTCCTACAATGAGCAGTTCTTC CAISESTVSYNEQFF
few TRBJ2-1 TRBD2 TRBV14 TGTGCCAGCAGCCCTAGACTAGCGGGAGGGGATGAGCAGTTCTTC CASSPRLAGGDEQFF
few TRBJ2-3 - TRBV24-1 TGTGCCACCAGTGGCCCTGACAAGGCAGATACGCAGTATTTT CATSGPDKADTQYF
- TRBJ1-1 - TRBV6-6 TGTGCCAGTAAACAGGGCTTGAACACTGAAGCTTTCTTT CASKQGLNTEAFF
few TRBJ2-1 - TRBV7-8 TGTGCCAGCAGCTCGATCTGGGCCCGAACAATCAATGCCCTCAGTGAGCAGTTCTTC CASSSIWARTINALSEQFF
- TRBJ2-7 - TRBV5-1 TGCGCCAGCAGCTCCCGATGGGGGGCTTCCTACGAGCAGTACTTC CASSSRWGASYEQYF
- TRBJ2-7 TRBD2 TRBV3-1 TGTGCCAGCCGGGATTCGGCGGGAGTCTCCTACGAGCAGTACTTC CASRDSAGVSYEQYF
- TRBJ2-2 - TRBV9 TGTGCCAGCAGCGTAGGTGAGGAGGGCCGGAACACCGGGGAGCTGTTTTTT CASSVGEEGRNTGELFF
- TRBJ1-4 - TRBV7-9 TGTGCCAGCAGCCCAACGGCCGAAAAACTGTTTTTT CASSPTAEKLFF
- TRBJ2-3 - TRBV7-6 TGTGCCAGCAGCTTAGTAACCCCGGGTGTCACAGATACGCAGTATTTT CASSLVTPGVTDTQYF